This T cell receptor (beta chain) was obtained from a study of T-cell memory formation after mild COVID-19. Study-level findings and limits: Prior to infection, memory already included some responding clones, suggesting cross-reactive memory joined. Mainly in CM and EM were contracting CD4+ clones; CD8+ were in EMRA. CD4+ bias marked clones expanding day 15 to 37, unlike balanced contracting clones.

In TCRdb, the 5' RACE reads were re-called with MiXCR into one record per CDR3 protein. The sample consists of over 400,000 distinct CDR3 sequences, about 22% of them appearing once. This clonotype was seen ten or more times. Antigen: not known. The V gene end was trimmed by 5 bases and the J gene end by 13 bases; junction bases not matched to a gene: 8. Germline CDR1 SGHVS, CDR2 FQNEAQ. The length of the CDR3 is 14 residues. V and J are TRBV7-8 and TRBJ2-3, with 14 bases fitting TRBD2. The sample taken for sequencing was PBMCs or a T cell subset sorted from them (not recorded which). This TCR came from an adult woman who had mild COVID-19 (a few samples of this study predate the infection). Cell type and time point are not known. CDR3 nucleotides: TGTGCCAGCAGCCTAGGACTAGCGGGGGGTTCAAAGTATTTT. Its translation is CASSLGLAGGSKYF.